The rows below give T cell receptor beta chains drawn from one sample of a study of identical twins. From the 5' RACE reads, TCRdb called clonotypes with MiXCR, one entry per CDR3 protein. Among under 800,000 distinct CDR3 sequences, approximately 21% were seen once, and the ten largest hold 4.3%. These same records also appear under a second study, on T cells expressing NK-cell markers.

Sequencing was done on a sample of PBMCs. Receptors originate from a woman aged 18-30 years in good health. The CDR3 runs from the conserved cysteine through the conserved F or W. The D gene is left open where the match is weak. Clone size is not always given. Where it is, it says once, few, many or a class for expanded clones.

j_gene | abundance | v_gene | d_gene | CDR3aa | CDR3nt
TRBJ1-2 | NA | TRBV10-2 | NA | CASSGVQDSYGYTF | TGCGCCAGCAGCGGCGTACAGGATAGCTATGGCTACACCTTC
TRBJ2-7 | few | TRBV12-3/TRBV12-4 | NA | CASSLKSWSDEQYF | TGTGCCAGCAGTTTAAAATCATGGAGCGACGAGCAGTACTTC
TRBJ2-1 | few | TRBV5-1 | NA | CASSLEGVDNNEQFF | TGCGCCAGCAGCTTGGAGGGAGTAGACAACAATGAGCAGTTCTTC
TRBJ2-7 | NA | TRBV23-1 | NA | CASGVGAGPLEQYF | TGCGCCAGCGGGGTAGGGGCAGGGCCCCTCGAGCAGTACTTC
TRBJ2-5 | many | TRBV12-3/TRBV12-4 | NA | CASSGTLGQTQYF | TGTGCCAGCAGTGGGACCCTAGGACAGACCCAGTACTTC
TRBJ2-5 | few | TRBV9 | TRBD2 | CASSVGFSAGRETQYF | TGTGCCAGCAGCGTAGGGTTCTCAGCGGGAAGAGAGACCCAGTACTTC
TRBJ2-7 | NA | TRBV10-3 | NA | CATSFTDEQYF | TGTGCCACCTCCTTCACGGACGAGCAGTACTTC
TRBJ2-1 | NA | TRBV29-1 | TRBD2 | CSTQRGSDEQFF | TGCAGCACCCAACGCGGGAGCGATGAGCAGTTCTTC
TRBJ2-2 | NA | TRBV3-1 | NA | CASSLGPGLFF | TGTGCCAGCAGCCTAGGGCCTGGGCTGTTTTTT
TRBJ2-5 | many | TRBV12-3/TRBV12-4 | TRBD2 | CASSSRLAGGETQYF | TGTGCCAGCAGTTCTCGACTAGCGGGAGGAGAGACCCAGTACTTC
TRBJ1-5 | many | TRBV2 | TRBD1 | CASKGDRWGNQPQHF | TGTGCCAGCAAAGGGGACAGGTGGGGCAATCAGCCCCAGCATTTT
TRBJ1-1 | NA | TRBV6-5 | NA | CATQAGSAAFF | TGTGCCACCCAAGCCGGATCAGCAGCTTTCTTT
TRBJ2-1 | NA | TRBV20-1 | NA | CSAREVSSYNEQFF | TGCAGTGCTAGAGAAGTGAGCTCCTACAATGAGCAGTTCTTC
TRBJ2-7 | NA | TRBV7-6 | TRBD2 | CASRRTSESHYEQYF | TGTGCCAGCAGGCGGACTAGCGAAAGTCACTACGAGCAGTACTTC
TRBJ2-2 | few | TRBV27 | TRBD2 | CASSLLAGASGELFF | TGTGCCAGCAGTCTTCTGGCGGGAGCGTCCGGGGAGCTGTTTTTT
TRBJ2-7 | NA | TRBV12-3/TRBV12-4 | NA | CASSWGSEQYF | TGTGCCAGCAGTTGGGGGTCCGAGCAGTACTTC
TRBJ2-2 | NA | TRBV5-1 | TRBD1 | CASSSGGQGKSGELFF | TGCGCCAGCAGTTCTGGAGGACAGGGAAAGTCCGGGGAGCTGTTTTTT
TRBJ2-7 | NA | TRBV2 | NA | CASSAKRRSDPREQYF | TGTGCCAGCAGTGCAAAGAGAAGGTCGGACCCCCGGGAGCAGTACTTC
TRBJ2-7 | NA | TRBV5-1 | NA | CASSSGIAEQYF | TGCGCCAGCAGCTCGGGAATCGCGGAGCAGTACTTC
TRBJ2-2 | few | TRBV5-1 | TRBD1 | CASSLTGALPTGELFF | TGCGCCAGCAGCTTGACAGGGGCTCTTCCCACCGGGGAGCTGTTTTTT
TRBJ2-1 | once | TRBV12-3/TRBV12-4 | TRBD2 | CASSAGGGNEQFF | TGTGCCAGCAGTGCCGGGGGGGGCAATGAGCAGTTCTTC
TRBJ2-3 | few | TRBV12-3/TRBV12-4 | TRBD1 | CASSTSRDRGADTQYF | TGTGCCAGCAGTACCTCCCGGGACAGGGGCGCAGATACGCAGTATTTT
TRBJ1-1 | few | TRBV13 | NA | CASLQGNTEAFF | TGTGCCAGCCTCCAGGGGAACACTGAAGCTTTCTTT
TRBJ1-1 | NA | TRBV5-1 | NA | CASTISQGNTEAFF | TGCGCCAGCACCATCTCACAGGGGAACACTGAAGCTTTCTTT
TRBJ1-5 | NA | TRBV7-8 | NA | CASSLRDQQPQHF | TGTGCCAGCAGCTTGCGGGATCAACAGCCCCAGCATTTT
TRBJ2-7 | NA | TRBV6-1 | NA | CASTKADYEQYF | TGTGCCAGCACTAAAGCAGATTACGAGCAGTACTTC
TRBJ2-5 | NA | TRBV20-1 | TRBD2 | CSARVWGGETQYF | TGCAGTGCTAGAGTATGGGGGGGGGAGACCCAGTACTTC
TRBJ2-5 | few | TRBV5-1 | TRBD2 | CASSVRTSGGEETQYF | TGCGCCAGCAGCGTACGGACTAGCGGGGGGGAGGAGACCCAGTACTTC
TRBJ2-1 | many | TRBV7-2 | NA | CASSLRSTTHNEQFF | TGTGCCAGCAGCTTAAGATCGACCACCCACAATGAGCAGTTCTTC
TRBJ2-7 | few | TRBV6-1 | NA | CASGTPSFHEQYF | TGTGCCAGCGGAACCCCCTCCTTTCACGAGCAGTACTTC
TRBJ2-5 | many | TRBV5-1 | NA | CASSLNRGETQYF | TGCGCCAGCAGCTTGAACCGAGGAGAGACCCAGTACTTC
TRBJ1-1 | NA | TRBV10-3 | NA | CAISEHQPNTEAFF | TGTGCCATCAGTGAGCACCAGCCAAACACTGAAGCTTTCTTT
TRBJ2-1 | few | TRBV4-3 | NA | CASSPTVGGDEQFF | TGCGCCAGCAGCCCGACAGTGGGGGGCGATGAGCAGTTCTTC
TRBJ1-5 | NA | TRBV5-5 | TRBD1 | CASSPTGDQPQHF | TGTGCCAGCAGTCCAACAGGGGATCAGCCCCAGCATTTT
TRBJ2-7 | few | TRBV18 | TRBD1 | CASSPVTGAYEQYF | TGTGCCAGCTCACCAGTGACAGGGGCCTACGAGCAGTACTTC
TRBJ2-7 | many | TRBV18 | NA | CASSPGAGRSYEQYF | TGTGCCAGCTCACCAGGGGCAGGACGTTCCTACGAGCAGTACTTC
TRBJ1-1 | few | TRBV12-3/TRBV12-4 | NA | CASSAGTINTEAFF | TGTGCCAGCAGTGCCGGGACAATTAACACTGAAGCTTTCTTT
TRBJ2-7 | few | TRBV6-4 | NA | CASSDISGGGEQYF | TGTGCCAGCAGTGACATCTCCGGGGGAGGAGAGCAGTACTTC